These 28 T cell receptor beta chains were sequenced from one sample in a study of tumor-infiltrating lymphocytes in primary liver carcinoma. Using a constant-region primer together with ProtoScript II reverse transcriptase, TCR beta cDNA was made from 500 to 650 ng of total RNA. Libraries for TCR beta were built through three nested multiplex PCR rounds, which together made up a slightly modified ARM-PCR procedure. TRBV1-TRBV30 forward primers paired with a C-beta reverse primer were used in the first two PCR rounds, which ran roughly 11 cycles each. TCRdb reanalysed the multiplex PCR reads using MiXCR and keeps one entry per CDR3 protein. Altogether approximately 320,000 distinct CDR3 sequences are present, approximately 54% being singletons, with the ten largest covering about 15%. Unsorted whole blood yielded blood RNA, and germline DNA was extracted as well. Sequencing input: peripheral blood. Source of these receptors: a woman aged 25 to 39 with primary liver carcinoma and hepatitis B virus infection.

The chain combines TRBV5-8 with TRBJ2-7; D is ambiguous. V was trimmed by 1 base and J by 3 bases, leaving 8 bases between them. Germline-derived CDR1 and CDR2 are SGHTS and YDEGEE. CDR3 length: 13 residues. CDR3 sequence: CASSLIQDYEQYF. The CDR3 DNA reads TGTGCCAGCAGCTTGATTCAGGACTACGAGCAGTACTTC.

This clonotype was counted ten times or more. V usage is TRBV6-5 and J usage is TRBJ1-5, with D possibly TRBD1 on 5 matching bases. Trimming left V 0 bases short and J 6 bases short, with 9 bases between. The CDR3 length is 14 residues. The V gene's germline CDR1 is MNHEY and CDR2 SVGAGI. CDR3 DNA: TGTGCCAGCAGTTACTCGGGGGGATTTCAGCCCCAGCATTTT. This encodes CASSYSGGFQPQHF.

This clonotype was detected only once. A much larger clone differs from this one at a single base, so this may be a read error. V usage is TRBV29-1 and J usage is TRBJ1-1; 8 bases align to TRBD1. With 6 bases clipped from V and 3 bases from J, the junction kept 6 bases outside the gene matches. CDR1 is SQVTM and CDR2 is ANQGSEA in the germline V gene. CDR3 length: 13 amino acids. The CDR3 loop reads CSVSGGIDTEAFF. In DNA form, the CDR3 reads TGCAGCGTATCAGGGGGCATCGACACTGAAGCTTTCTTT.

This chain joins TRBV29-1 and TRBJ2-2; D is perhaps TRBD1 (6 bases). The CDR3 extends over 14 amino acids. From germline, CDR1 is SQVTM and CDR2 ANQGSEA. V lost 5 bases, J lost 0 bases, and 10 bases lay in between. The CDR3 nucleotides are TGCAGCGTTTGGGGGCCGTCGAACACCGGGGAGCTGTTTTTT. Its protein product is CSVWGPSNTGELFF.

As concerns this clonotype: This sequence may be a read error, since a much larger clone differs from it by one base. V usage is TRBV7-8 and J usage is TRBJ1-1; D unclear. Germline CDR1 SGHVS, CDR2 FQNEAQ. The CDR3 runs to 13 residues. CDR3 sequence reads: CANSHLDFAEAFF. The DNA of the CDR3 is TGTGCCAACAGCCACCTCGATTTCGCTGAAGCTTTCTTT. Variable domain in full (rest from reference TRBV7-8 and TRBJ1-1): GAGVSQSPRYKVAKRGQDVALRCDPISGHVSLFWYQQALGQGPEFLTYFQNEAQLDKSGLPSDRFFAERPEGSVSTLKIQRTQQEDSAVYLCANSHLDFAEAFFGQGTRLTVV.

Concerning this clonotype itself: A much larger clone differs from this one at a single base, so this may be a read error. The V call is TRBV13, the J call TRBJ2-7; 8 bases are shared with TRBD2. The CDR3 is 14 amino acids. CDR1 PRHDT and CDR2 FYEKMQ come from the germline V gene (reference sequence). The CDR3 spells CACSLSGSSYEQYF. Here the CDR3 DNA reads TGTGCCTGCAGCTTAAGCGGGAGTTCGTACGAGCAGTACTTC.

As for this clonotype: At one of its ends the junction is not consistent with the germline gene, which may arise from a read error. The V gene is TRBV7-9, the J gene TRBJ2-5; D might be TRBD2 (5 bases). Germline CDR1 reads SEHNR; CDR2 reads FQNEAQ (reference sequence). The CDR3 runs 15 residues. CDR3 loop: CASSPRLGERETQYF. DNA for the CDR3: TGTGCCAGCAGCCCGCGACTTGGGGAGAGGGAGACCCAATACTTC.

This clonotype has at least ten counts. The rearrangement links TRBV10-2 to TRBJ2-7; possibly TRBD1 for D (5 bases). CDR1 and CDR2 (germline): WSHSY, SAAADI. This CDR3 is built from 13 residues. The V end lost 8 bases, the J end lost 4 bases, and 15 bases lay between the germline ends. DNA for the CDR3: TGCGCCAGCTCCGTCGGCACAGGATACGAGCAGTACTTC. Translating gives CASSVGTGYEQYF.

V usage is TRBV7-9 and J usage is TRBJ2-2, with 7 bases fitting TRBD1. Germline loops: CDR1 SEHNR, CDR2 FQNEAQ (reference sequence). The V segment lost 1 base and the J segment 5 bases; nucleotides outside the gene matches: 4. The CDR3 length is 15 residues. The CDR3 region is CASSLGQGRTGELFF. CDR3 nucleotide sequence: TGTGCCAGCAGCTTAGGACAGGGAAGGACCGGGGAGCTGTTTTTT.

In this sample, this clonotype turned up a few times. The V and J genes are TRBV6-5 and TRBJ1-1; possible D gene TRBD1, 6 bases. The length of the CDR3 is 12 residues. V dropped 5 bases and J dropped 12 bases, with 16 bases sitting between them. The germline gives CDR1 MNHEY, CDR2 SVGAGI. CDR3 sequence reads: CASSQRGGPTFF. The CDR3 DNA follows: TGTGCCAGCAGTCAGCGGGGGGGGCCAACTTTCTTT.

This clonotype was seen only once. This could be a read error, since a much larger clone is one nucleotide away. The chain employs TRBV6-5 and TRBJ2-7; D gene unclear. CDR3 size: 13 residues. Germline V CDR1 and CDR2: MNHEY, SVGAGI. The CDR3 is CANSYPPADEQYF. The CDR3 DNA is TGTGCCAACAGTTACCCCCCAGCAGACGAGCAGTACTTC.

The chain is built from TRBV7-9 and TRBJ2-7, with a possible D match to TRBD2 (6 bases). This CDR3 spans 14 amino acids. Germline-derived CDR1 and CDR2 are SEHNR and FQNEAQ (reference sequence). Trimming pared 10 bases from V and 0 bases from J, leaving 16 bases between. CDR3: CANTSLTSSYEQYF. The CDR3 bases are TGTGCCAACACCTCCTTGACTAGCTCCTACGAGCAGTACTTC.

In its sample, this clonotype was seen a few times. The rearrangement uses TRBV5-1 and TRBJ2-7; 8 bases fit TRBD1. Looked up from germline, CDR1 is SGHRS and CDR2 is YFSETQ. V was pared by 2 bases and J by 4 bases, with 8 bases of the junction left unmatched. This CDR3 is built from 15 residues. CDR3 nucleotides: TGCGCCAGCAGCTTCGAAACAGGGGGGCCATACGAGCAGTACTTC. Encoded protein: CASSFETGGPYEQYF.

This clonotype was counted between two and nine times. This chain joins TRBV12-3 or TRBV12-4 and TRBJ2-2, with D perhaps TRBD1 (7 bases). V was trimmed by 5 bases and J by 4 bases, leaving 17 bases between them. The CDR3 contains 16 residues. CDR3 sequence reads: CASSSQGGDFTGELFF. The CDR3 region has the DNA TGTGCCAGCAGTAGCCAGGGGGGAGATTTCACCGGGGAGCTGTTTTTT.

The V gene is TRBV5-4, the J gene TRBJ2-1; D may be TRBD2 (5 bases). The germline CDR1 and CDR2 sequences are SGHNT and YYREEE (reference sequence). This CDR3 comprises 13 residues. V gave up 6 bases and J gave up 9 bases, with 16 bases separating them. The DNA of the CDR3 is TGTGCCAGCAACCAAGCACTAGTAGGTGAGCAGTTCTTC. It is translated as CASNQALVGEQFF.

The V and J genes are TRBV11-2 and TRBJ2-7; D could derive from TRBD1 or TRBD2 (5 bases each). Germline CDR1 is SGHAT and CDR2 is FQNNGV. The CDR3 has 17 amino acids. Trimming removed 6 bases at V and 4 bases at J, with 25 bases between. CDR3 nucleotides: TGTGCCAGCAGTTTGGGACGGGGACCCAAACGCGTATACGAGCAGTACTTC. It is translated as CASSLGRGPKRVYEQYF.

The chain combines TRBV7-9 with TRBJ1-6; D remains ambiguous. CDR1 is SEHNR and CDR2 is FQNEAQ in the germline V gene (reference sequence). V gave up 5 bases and J gave up 8 bases, with 22 bases separating them. The CDR3 contains 17 residues. This CDR3 reads CASSPPPWQEGYSPLHF. The CDR3 nucleotides are TGTGCCAGCAGCCCACCGCCTTGGCAGGAGGGTTATTCACCCCTCCACTTT.

The chain carries TRBV28 and TRBJ1-4; D is possibly TRBD1 (5 bases). Germline V gene data show CDR1 as MDHEN and CDR2 as SYDVKM. The CDR3 sequence is 17 residues long. The V end was cut by 7 bases, the J end by 1 base, with 19 bases between. CDR3 sequence reads: CASTPWGRLRTNEKLFF. The CDR3, as DNA: TGTGCCAGCACCCCATGGGGCAGACTAAGAACTAATGAAAAACTGTTTTTT.

Remarks on this clonotype: At one end the junction does not follow the germline gene, possibly because of a read error. This chain uses TRBV6-1 with TRBJ2-6; tentatively, D is TRBD2 (6 bases). The CDR3 is made up of 17 amino acids. CDR1 MNHNS and CDR2 SASEGT come from the germline V gene. The CDR3 region is CASSEGGGFSGANVLAF. CDR3 DNA: TGTGCCAGCAGTGAGGGGGGAGGCTTCTCTGGGGCCAACGTCCTGGCTTTC.

This clonotype was detected only once. The chain links TRBV6-2 or TRBV6-3 to TRBJ1-1; D is possibly TRBD1 (5 bases). Germline V gene sequence: CDR1 MNHEY, CDR2 SVGEGT. The V gene lost 8 bases and the J gene lost 4 bases, with 17 bases spanning the gap. The CDR3 sequence is 14 residues long. The CDR3 loop reads CASGTHTIATEAFF. The CDR3 bases are TGTGCCAGCGGGACCCACACCATCGCCACTGAAGCTTTCTTT.

The rearrangement uses TRBV4-2 and TRBJ2-7, with D hard to call. Germline CDR1 reads LGHNA; CDR2 reads YNFKEQ. Trimming cost V 3 bases and J 6 bases, with 12 bases left between them. The CDR3 runs 13 residues. CDR3: CASSHDPGAEQYF. In DNA, the CDR3 is TGTGCCAGCAGCCATGACCCAGGAGCCGAGCAGTACTTC.

The genes are TRBV11-2 and TRBJ2-1; tentatively, D is TRBD2 (5 bases). CDR1 and CDR2 from the germline V gene are SGHAT and FQNNGV. V gave up 4 bases and J gave up 9 bases, with 16 bases separating them. This CDR3 is built from 14 residues. CDR3 region: CASSSGRRLIEQFF. CDR3 in DNA: TGTGCCAGCAGCTCCGGACGGAGGCTCATTGAGCAGTTCTTC.

This rearrangement joins TRBV4-1 to TRBJ2-7, with D maybe TRBD1 (6 bases). Germline CDR1 reads MGHRA; CDR2 reads YSYEKL. Trimming stripped 3 bases from V and 2 bases from J, with 17 bases between. CDR3 length: 16 amino acids. Written as DNA, the CDR3 is TGCGCCAGCAGCCAGCCCCTGATCAGGGGAACCTACGAGCAGTACTTC. Its translation is CASSQPLIRGTYEQYF.

J is TRBJ1-4 and V is TRBV28, with D hard to call. The germline gives CDR1 MDHEN, CDR2 SYDVKM. This CDR3 is 12 amino acids long. The V and J ends lost 2 bases and 3 bases respectively, with 1 base between them. The CDR3 DNA reads as TGTGCCAGCAGTTTAGCTAATGAAAAACTGTTTTTT. Protein sequence: CASSLANEKLFF.

This clonotype was picked up one time. A junction boundary mismatches the germline segment, possibly from a read error. The J gene is TRBJ2-7, the V gene TRBV10-3; D might be TRBD2 (6 bases). Germline-derived CDR1 and CDR2 are ENHRY and SYGVKD. The CDR3 covers 14 residues. CDR3 sequence (DNA): TGTGCCATCACTGAGTCGACCGGGAGTGTCAAGCAGTACTTC. Encoded protein: CAITESTGSVKQYF.

As concerns this clonotype: Given the absence of the conserved phenylalanine or tryptophan at the CDR3 end, a read error is likely. The genes are TRBV10-1 and TRBJ2-5, with a weak D call TRBD2 (6 bases). This CDR3 region has 10 residues. The germline gives CDR1 WNHNN, CDR2 SYGVQD (reference sequence). This CDR3 reads CASNRETQYS. CDR3 in DNA: TGCGCCAGCAATCGGGAGACACAGTACTCC.

Only one count was recorded for this clonotype. Since the CDR3 does not end with the conserved phenylalanine or tryptophan, this likely comes from a read error. The chain is built from TRBV11-2 and TRBJ2-1; 8 nucleotides align to TRBD1. The J call is uncertain, as TRBJ2-7 better fits the DNA end. Germline CDR1 and CDR2: SGHAT and FQNNGV. The CDR3 is 13 amino acids. DNA of the CDR3: TGTGCCAGTAGCGAGGACAGGGTAGGAGAGCAGTACTCC. Protein sequence: CASSEDRVGEQYS.

On this clonotype: Given a much more abundant clone one base away, this may be a read error. The chain is built from TRBV12-3 or TRBV12-4 and TRBJ2-5, with 9 bases lining up with TRBD2. CDR3 length equals 14 residues. This CDR3 is CTSTFSGSGETQYF. The DNA for the CDR3 is TGTACCAGCACCTTTAGCGGGAGTGGAGAGACCCAGTACTTC.